These T cell receptor beta chains were read from a single sample in a study of T cell responses to AZD1222 COVID-19 vaccine. Here immunoSEQ multiplex PCR was the method, and the copy in TCRdb shows in-frame clones only, minus some. The sample yields roughly 140,000 clones, about 92% seen once. Sequencing used peripheral blood, obtained on day 0 of AZD1222 vaccination. These receptors all stem from an adult in good health. The CDR3 runs from the conserved cysteine through the conserved F or W. D genes are given only for firm matches. Expanded clones are given a class, and other clones once, few, many or no size at all.

j_gene: TRBJ1-2
v_gene: TRBV15
abundance: .
d_gene: .
CDR3nt: TGTGCCACCAGCAGAGATCAGAGGGAATTAGATGGCTACACCTTC
CDR3aa: CATSRDQRELDGYTF

j_gene: TRBJ2-5
v_gene: TRBV13
abundance: .
d_gene: TRBD2
CDR3nt: TGTGCCAGCAGCCTTATGGGGACTAGCGGGGGGCCGGAGACCCAGTACTTC
CDR3aa: CASSLMGTSGGPETQYF

j_gene: TRBJ2-7
v_gene: TRBV4-3
abundance: .
d_gene: .
CDR3nt: TGCGCCAGCAGCCAGACTGGCAGAACAGGCGAGCAGTACTTC
CDR3aa: CASSQTGRTGEQYF

j_gene: TRBJ2-5
v_gene: TRBV12-3/TRBV12-4
abundance: .
d_gene: .
CDR3nt: TGTGCCAGCAGGTCAGGGTCACGGACCCAGTACTTC
CDR3aa: CASRSGSRTQYF

j_gene: TRBJ1-5
v_gene: TRBV27
abundance: .
d_gene: TRBD1
CDR3nt: TGTGCCAGCAGTTCTGGGACAGGGGATCGGCAGCCCCAGCATTTT
CDR3aa: CASSSGTGDRQPQHF

j_gene: TRBJ2-7
v_gene: TRBV7-9
abundance: .
d_gene: .
CDR3nt: TGTGCCAGCAGCGAGGGGGGCGCTTTTAACGAGCAGTACTTC
CDR3aa: CASSEGGAFNEQYF

j_gene: TRBJ2-1
v_gene: TRBV19
abundance: .
d_gene: TRBD2
CDR3nt: TGTGCCAGTACCACTAGCGGGGGACCCAATGAGCAGTTCTTC
CDR3aa: CASTTSGGPNEQFF

j_gene: TRBJ2-1
v_gene: TRBV9
abundance: .
d_gene: TRBD1
CDR3nt: TGTGCCAGCACACCTTGGTATGGACAGGTCACTTCGGACAATGAGCAGTTCTTC
CDR3aa: CASTPWYGQVTSDNEQFF

j_gene: TRBJ2-6
v_gene: TRBV7-9
abundance: .
d_gene: .
CDR3nt: TGTGCCAGCAGGTTCGACGGGCCCGGGGCCAACGTCCTGACTTTC
CDR3aa: CASRFDGPGANVLTF

j_gene: TRBJ2-1
v_gene: TRBV10-3
abundance: few
d_gene: .
CDR3nt: TGTGCCATCAGTGAGAGGGGAGCCAACCACAATGAGCAGTTCTTC
CDR3aa: CAISERGANHNEQFF

j_gene: TRBJ1-1
v_gene: TRBV10-3
abundance: .
d_gene: .
CDR3nt: TGTGCCATCAGGTTCGACCGGGAGAACACTGAAGCTTTCTTT
CDR3aa: CAIRFDRENTEAFF

j_gene: TRBJ1-4
v_gene: TRBV27
abundance: .
d_gene: .
CDR3nt: TGTGCCAGCACTAGGGACCTCCCGGGGCGCGAACAAACTAATGAAAAACTGTTTTTT
CDR3aa: CASTRDLPGREQTNEKLFF

j_gene: TRBJ1-3
v_gene: TRBV7-9
abundance: .
d_gene: .
CDR3nt: TGTGCCAGCAGCTCTACACCAACTCACTCTGGAAACACCATATATTTT
CDR3aa: CASSSTPTHSGNTIYF

j_gene: TRBJ2-5
v_gene: TRBV7-9
abundance: .
d_gene: TRBD2
CDR3nt: TGTGCCAGCAGCTTCGGGGGGTGGGAGACCCAGTACTTC
CDR3aa: CASSFGGWETQYF

j_gene: TRBJ2-1
v_gene: TRBV3-1/TRBV3-2
abundance: .
d_gene: TRBD1
CDR3nt: TGTGCCAGCCGCAGGAAGGACAGGGGATGTAACAATGAGCAGTTCTTC
CDR3aa: CASRRKDRGCNNEQFF

j_gene: TRBJ1-1
v_gene: TRBV30
abundance: .
d_gene: .
CDR3nt: TGTGCCTGGAGTGTACTGGGGGCGGTCACTGAAGCTTTCTTT
CDR3aa: CAWSVLGAVTEAFF

j_gene: TRBJ2-7
v_gene: TRBV4-3
abundance: .
d_gene: TRBD2
CDR3nt: TGCGCCAGCAGCCCTTGGCGGGGGGGCTCCGAGCAGTACTTC
CDR3aa: CASSPWRGGSEQYF

j_gene: TRBJ2-7
v_gene: TRBV27
abundance: .
d_gene: .
CDR3nt: TGTGCCAGCAGTTTATCTACCCTAACGCACGAGCAGTACTTC
CDR3aa: CASSLSTLTHEQYF

j_gene: TRBJ1-3
v_gene: TRBV25-1
abundance: few
d_gene: .
CDR3nt: TGTGCCAGCAGTGCCGACTATGGAAACACCATATATTTT
CDR3aa: CASSADYGNTIYF

j_gene: TRBJ1-4
v_gene: TRBV5-1
abundance: .
d_gene: .
CDR3nt: TGCGCCAGCAGACCAGGAGGGGATGACGAAAAACTGTTTTTT
CDR3aa: CASRPGGDDEKLFF

j_gene: TRBJ1-2
v_gene: TRBV3-1/TRBV3-2
abundance: .
d_gene: TRBD1
CDR3nt: TGTGCCAGCAGCCTCGGACAGGGAGTATTCTATGGCTACACCTTC
CDR3aa: CASSLGQGVFYGYTF

j_gene: TRBJ1-1
v_gene: TRBV6-5
abundance: .
d_gene: .
CDR3nt: TGTGCCAGCAGGCAGGGGACGGCGAACACTGAAGCTTTCTTT
CDR3aa: CASRQGTANTEAFF

j_gene: TRBJ2-3
v_gene: TRBV7-2
abundance: .
d_gene: .
CDR3nt: TGTGCCAGCAGCTTAGGGCCGGGTGGGACCAACACAGATACGCAGTATTTT
CDR3aa: CASSLGPGGTNTDTQYF

j_gene: TRBJ2-2
v_gene: TRBV6-5
abundance: .
d_gene: TRBD2
CDR3nt: TGTGCCAGCAGTAGGCCTAGCGGCACCGGGGAGCTGTTTTTT
CDR3aa: CASSRPSGTGELFF